The TCR beta chain under discussion was sequenced for a study of sequential checkpoint blockade in melanoma. This table comes from immunoSEQ multiplex PCR, and its TCRdb copy is limited to in-frame clones, with some not included. Altogether around 20,000 clones are present, around 80% being singletons, with the ten largest covering more than 9%. Described treatment: randomized to nivolumab then ipilimumab (arm A) or the reverse (arm B). PBMC sorting kept live CD3+CD8+ cells without CD19 or CD56. Germline V gene lookup returns CDR1 MDHEN and CDR2 SYDVKM. The CDR3 is made up of 11 amino acids. V lost 5 bases to trimming and J lost 8 bases, with 9 bases between them.

The sequencing used CD8+ T cells sorted from blood (inferred from file names), collected from a patient given nivolumab and ipilimumab in sequence. The origin of this receptor is a human donor with melanoma. V and J are TRBV28 and TRBJ1-2; no definite D call. The CDR3 here is CASSRTGGYTF. The DNA for the CDR3 is TGTGCCAGCAGTAGAACCGGGGGCTACACCTTC.